Listed below are T cell receptor beta chains from one sample, sequenced in a study of shared clonotypes between healthy human individuals. Sequencing used immunoSEQ multiplex PCR; TCRdb keeps in-frame clones, though not all of them. The sample lists millions of clones, 85% to 95% occurring once. The material sequenced was naive CD8+ T cells from PBMCs. The receptors stem from a man between 18 and 29 years old in good health. Some clones in this sample may be carry-over from other donors' samples. Both conserved end residues are part of each CDR3. D genes are given only for firm matches. Clone size, where shown, is once, few, many, or a class for clones that have expanded.

>TRBJ2-1|TRBD1|NA|TRBV2
CASSLIPGTGYNEQFF
TGTGCCAGCAGTTTAATACCCGGGACAGGCTACAATGAGCAGTTCTTC
>TRBJ1-2|NA|NA|TRBV2
CASSTDNEANYGYTF
TGTGCCAGCAGTACAGACAATGAAGCTAACTATGGCTACACCTTC
>TRBJ2-2|TRBD2|NA|TRBV2
CASSITIAGEVGELFF
TGTGCCAGCAGTATAACAATAGCGGGAGAGGTCGGGGAGCTGTTTTTT
>TRBJ2-5|NA|once|TRBV7-8
CASSLRGSVETQYF
TGTGCCAGCAGCCTTCGGGGGTCGGTGGAGACCCAGTACTTC
>TRBJ2-2|TRBD1|NA|TRBV30
CAWSVWTGGNTGELFF
TGTGCCTGGAGTGTATGGACAGGGGGAAACACCGGGGAGCTGTTTTTT
>TRBJ2-1|NA|NA|TRBV15
CATSRGQGGSYNEQFF
TGTGCCACCAGCAGAGGGCAGGGGGGCTCCTACAATGAGCAGTTCTTC
>TRBJ2-1|TRBD2|NA|TRBV28
CASSSPGLAGGHNSYNEQFF
TGTGCCAGCAGTTCCCCGGGACTAGCGGGGGGACATAACTCCTACAATGAGCAGTTCTTC
>TRBJ1-5|NA|NA|TRBV25-1
CASSPTGGGHYFNQPQHF
TGTGCCAGCAGCCCCACGGGGGGGGGCCATTACTTCAATCAGCCCCAGCATTTT
>TRBJ2-7|TRBD2|NA|TRBV4-2
CASRGLAGSEQYF
TGTGCCAGCAGGGGACTAGCGGGAAGCGAGCAGTACTTC
>TRBJ2-6|NA|NA|TRBV6-5
CASSYKGAGANVLTF
TGTGCCAGCAGTTACAAAGGAGCTGGGGCCAACGTCCTGACTTTC